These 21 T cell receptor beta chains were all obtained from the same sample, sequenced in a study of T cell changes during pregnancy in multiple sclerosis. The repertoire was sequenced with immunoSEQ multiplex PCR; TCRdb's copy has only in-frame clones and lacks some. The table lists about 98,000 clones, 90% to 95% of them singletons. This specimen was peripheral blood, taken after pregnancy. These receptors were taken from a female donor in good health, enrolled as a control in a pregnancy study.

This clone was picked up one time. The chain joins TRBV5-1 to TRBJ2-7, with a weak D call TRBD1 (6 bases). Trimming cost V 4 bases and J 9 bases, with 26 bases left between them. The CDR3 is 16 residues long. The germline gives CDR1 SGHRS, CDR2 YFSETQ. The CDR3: CASSLYRDIDSGGQYF. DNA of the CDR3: TGCGCCAGCAGCCTATACCGGGACATTGACTCTGGGGGGCAGTACTTC.

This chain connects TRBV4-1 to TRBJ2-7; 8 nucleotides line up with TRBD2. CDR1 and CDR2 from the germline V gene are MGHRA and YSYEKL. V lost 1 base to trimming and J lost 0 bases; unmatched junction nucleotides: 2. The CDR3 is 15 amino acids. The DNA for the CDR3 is TGCGCCAGCAGCCAAGCGGGAGGGAGCTCCTACGAGCAGTACTTC. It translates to CASSQAGGSSYEQYF.

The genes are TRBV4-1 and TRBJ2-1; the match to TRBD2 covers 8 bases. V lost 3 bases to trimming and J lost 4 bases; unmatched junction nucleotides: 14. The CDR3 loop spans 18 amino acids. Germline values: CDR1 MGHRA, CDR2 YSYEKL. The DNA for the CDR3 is TGCGCCAGCAGCCAGGGGACCCTTCGACTAGCGTGGTACAATGAGCAGTTCTTC. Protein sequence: CASSQGTLRLAWYNEQFF.

The CDR3 DNA reads as TGTGCCAGCAGCGTAGACGACGGGGGTACCTCCTACGAGCAGTACTTC. It yields the protein CASSVDDGGTSYEQYF. The V call is TRBV9, the J call TRBJ2-7, with D maybe TRBD2 (6 bases). CDR1 is SGDLS, CDR2 YYNGEE, per germline. Trimming left V 0 bases short and J 0 bases short, with 13 bases between. The CDR3 runs 16 residues. Complete variable domain (other parts from reference TRBV9 and TRBJ2-7): DSGVTQTPKHLITATGQRVTLRCSPRSGDLSVYWYQQSLDQGLQFLIQYYNGEERAKGNILERFSAQQFPDLHSELNLSSLELGDSALYFCASSVDDGGTSYEQYFGPGTRLTVT.

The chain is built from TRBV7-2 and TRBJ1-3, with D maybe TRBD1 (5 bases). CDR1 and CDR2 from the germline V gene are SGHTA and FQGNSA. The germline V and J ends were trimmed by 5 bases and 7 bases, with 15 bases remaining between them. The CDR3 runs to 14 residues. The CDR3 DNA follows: TGTGCCAGCAGCACGCAGGTGGGGCAGAACACCATATATTTT. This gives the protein CASSTQVGQNTIYF.

Here the CDR3 DNA reads TGTGCCAGCAGTTGGAGCAGGGCAGAGACCCAGTACTTC. The encoded protein is CASSWSRAETQYF. The chain links TRBV27 to TRBJ2-5; tentative D call: TRBD1 (5 bases). There are 13 residues in the CDR3. Germline-derived CDR1 and CDR2 are MNHEY and SMNVEV (reference sequence). V gave up 4 bases and J gave up 4 bases, with 10 bases separating them.

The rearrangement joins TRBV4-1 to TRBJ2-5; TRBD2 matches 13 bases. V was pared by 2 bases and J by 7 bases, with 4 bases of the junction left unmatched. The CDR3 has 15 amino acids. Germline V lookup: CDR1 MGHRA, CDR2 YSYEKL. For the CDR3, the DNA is TGCGCCAGCAGCCAACTGAGACTAGCGGGGGGGACCCAGTACTTC. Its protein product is CASSQLRLAGGTQYF.

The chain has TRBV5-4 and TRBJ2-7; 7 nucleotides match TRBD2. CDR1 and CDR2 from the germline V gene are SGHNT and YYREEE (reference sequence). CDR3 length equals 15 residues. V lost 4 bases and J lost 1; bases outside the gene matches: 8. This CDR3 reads CASSAGLGGSYEQYF. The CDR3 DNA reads TGTGCCAGCAGCGCAGGACTAGGTGGATCCTACGAGCAGTACTTC.

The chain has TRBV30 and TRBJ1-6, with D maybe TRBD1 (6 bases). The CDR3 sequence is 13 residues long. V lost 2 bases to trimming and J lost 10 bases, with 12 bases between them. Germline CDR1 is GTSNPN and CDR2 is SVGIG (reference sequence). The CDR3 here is CAWSRTAGSPLHF. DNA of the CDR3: TGTGCCTGGAGTCGGACAGCAGGATCACCCCTCCACTTT. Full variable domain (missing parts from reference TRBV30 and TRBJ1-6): SQTIHQWPATLVQPVGSPLSLECTVEGTSNPNLYWYRQAAGRGLQLLFYSVGIGQISSEVPQNLSASRPQDRQFILSSKKLLLSDSGFYLCAWSRTAGSPLHFGNGTRLTVT.

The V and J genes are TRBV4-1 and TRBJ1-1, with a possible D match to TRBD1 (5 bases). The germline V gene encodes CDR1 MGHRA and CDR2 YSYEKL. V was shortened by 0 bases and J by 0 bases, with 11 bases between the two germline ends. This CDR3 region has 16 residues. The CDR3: CASSQDGSGLNTEAFF. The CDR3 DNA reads TGCGCCAGCAGCCAAGATGGGTCAGGGCTGAACACTGAAGCTTTCTTT.

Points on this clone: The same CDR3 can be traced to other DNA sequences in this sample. CDR3 in amino acids: CASSLGGAGANVLTF. DNA for the CDR3: TGTGCCAGCAGTTTAGGCGGGGCAGGGGCCAACGTCCTGACTTTC. The gene calls are TRBV27 and TRBJ2-6; the D gene is possibly TRBD2 (6 bases). CDR1 is MNHEY, CDR2 SMNVEV, per germline (reference sequence). V was pared by 2 bases and J by 4 bases, with 9 bases between. This CDR3 spans 15 amino acids.

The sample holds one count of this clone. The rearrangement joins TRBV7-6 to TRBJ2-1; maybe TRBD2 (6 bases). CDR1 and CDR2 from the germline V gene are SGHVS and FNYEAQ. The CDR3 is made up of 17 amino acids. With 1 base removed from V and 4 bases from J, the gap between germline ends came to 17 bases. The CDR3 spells CASSLVAGPPSYNEQFF. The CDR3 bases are TGTGCCAGCAGCTTAGTGGCGGGACCCCCCTCTTACAATGAGCAGTTCTTC.

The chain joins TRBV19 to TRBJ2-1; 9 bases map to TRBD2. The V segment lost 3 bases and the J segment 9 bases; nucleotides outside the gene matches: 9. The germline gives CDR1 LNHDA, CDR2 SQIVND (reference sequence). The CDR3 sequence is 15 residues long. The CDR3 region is CASSMGGSSGTEQFF. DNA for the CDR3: TGTGCCAGTAGTATGGGGGGTTCTAGCGGGACTGAGCAGTTCTTC. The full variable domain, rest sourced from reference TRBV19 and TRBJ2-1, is DGGITQSPKYLFRKEGQNVTLSCEQNLNHDAMYWYRQDPGQGLRLIYYSQIVNDFQKGDIAEGYSVSREKKESFPLTVTSAQKNPTAFYLCASSMGGSSGTEQFFGPGTRLTVL.

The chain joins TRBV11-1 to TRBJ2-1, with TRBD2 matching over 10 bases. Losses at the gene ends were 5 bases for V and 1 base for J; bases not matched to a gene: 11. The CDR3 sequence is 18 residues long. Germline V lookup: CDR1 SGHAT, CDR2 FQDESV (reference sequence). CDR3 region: CASSRTGTSVRSYNEQFF. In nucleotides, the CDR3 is TGTGCCAGCAGCCGTACCGGGACTAGCGTGCGATCCTACAATGAGCAGTTCTTC.

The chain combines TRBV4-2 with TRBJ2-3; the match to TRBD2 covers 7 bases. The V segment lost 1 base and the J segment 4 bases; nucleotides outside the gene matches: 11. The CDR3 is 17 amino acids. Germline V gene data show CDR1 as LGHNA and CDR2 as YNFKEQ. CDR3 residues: CASSQVSTSGTADTQYF. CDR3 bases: TGTGCCAGCAGCCAAGTCTCAACCAGCGGGACTGCAGATACGCAGTATTTT.

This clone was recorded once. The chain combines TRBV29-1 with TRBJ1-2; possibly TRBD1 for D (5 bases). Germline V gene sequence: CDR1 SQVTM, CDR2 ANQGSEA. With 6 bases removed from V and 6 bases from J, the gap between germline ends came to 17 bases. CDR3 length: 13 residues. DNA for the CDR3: TGCAGCGTGGACGGGGGGGGGAGTCATGGCTACACCTTC. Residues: CSVDGGGSHGYTF.

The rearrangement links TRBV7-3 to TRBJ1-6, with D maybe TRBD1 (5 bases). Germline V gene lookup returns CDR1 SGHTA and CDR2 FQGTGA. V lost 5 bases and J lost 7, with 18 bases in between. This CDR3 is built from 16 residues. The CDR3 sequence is CASSLTIGGLNSPLHF. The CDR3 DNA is TGTGCCAGCAGCCTCACCATCGGGGGACTGAATTCACCCCTCCACTTT.

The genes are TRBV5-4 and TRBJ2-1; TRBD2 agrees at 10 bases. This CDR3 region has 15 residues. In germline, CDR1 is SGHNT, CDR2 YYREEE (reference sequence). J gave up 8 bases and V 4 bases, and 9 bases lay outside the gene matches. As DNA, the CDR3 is TGTGCCAGCAGCCAACCTAGCGGGGGAGGGGATGAGCAGTTCTTC. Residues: CASSQPSGGGDEQFF.

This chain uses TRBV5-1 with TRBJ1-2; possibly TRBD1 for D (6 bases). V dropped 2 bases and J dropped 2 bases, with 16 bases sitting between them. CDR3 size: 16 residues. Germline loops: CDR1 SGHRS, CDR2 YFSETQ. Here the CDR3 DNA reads TGCGCCAGCAGCTTTAGACAGGCTCCCACGAACTATGGCTACACCTTC. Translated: CASSFRQAPTNYGYTF. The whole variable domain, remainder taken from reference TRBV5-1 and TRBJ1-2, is KAGVTQTPRYLIKTRGQQVTLSCSPISGHRSVSWYQQTPGQGLQFLFEYFSETQRNKGNFPGRFSGRQFSNSRSEMNVSTLELGDSALYLCASSFRQAPTNYGYTFGSGTRLTVV.

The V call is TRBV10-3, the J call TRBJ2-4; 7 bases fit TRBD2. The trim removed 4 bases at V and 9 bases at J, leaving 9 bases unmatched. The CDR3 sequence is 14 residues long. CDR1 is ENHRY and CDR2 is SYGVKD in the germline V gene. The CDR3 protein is CAISARDYLGIQYF. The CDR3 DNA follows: TGTGCCATCAGTGCCCGGGACTATTTGGGCATTCAGTACTTC.

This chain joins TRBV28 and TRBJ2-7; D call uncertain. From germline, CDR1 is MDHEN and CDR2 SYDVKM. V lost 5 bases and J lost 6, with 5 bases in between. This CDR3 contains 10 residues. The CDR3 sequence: CASSGPEQYF. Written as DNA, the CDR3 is TGTGCCAGCAGTGGGCCCGAGCAGTACTTC.